Sequencing of this TCR beta chain was carried out in a study of T cell responses to AZD1222 COVID-19 vaccine (dated by TCRdb to about 2021). Turning to the overall study: AZD1222 recipients given second doses at about 4 weeks or at about 12 weeks were pooled, since spike-specific TCR depth and breadth were not found to differ between the two schedules. A total of about 250 trial participants underwent TCR sequencing, of whom around 210 had received two doses of AZD1222 and some 26 had received two doses of the MenACWY control vaccine. Trial participants were enrolled by age into subgroups of 18-55, 56-69 and 70-plus years, and about 150, 27 and 61 TCR-sequenced participants, respectively, were included in these subgroups.

With regard to this clone: This clone's antigen is unknown. Within one base of it there is no much larger clone, and no base qualities were kept.

What the study reported, not specific to this receptor: In the small 56-69-year group, the increase in depth fell short of significance, most likely because of low power. Because no day 14 peak-response samples were available, the repertoires could be characterized only after the peak T cell response. Vaccine-associated CD4 TCRs spanned the whole spike protein, with dominant responses in regions 160-218 and 743-854. Participants were mostly white British, with more females than males. The authors suggested clonal diversity may have been underestimated. Only 5 to 7 AZD1222 recipients were SARS-CoV-2 seropositive at baseline, limiting conclusions about previously exposed vaccinees. A significant rise in spike-specific TCR breadth and depth was observed after two AZD1222 doses relative to day 0 and relative to MenACWY recipients. Epitopes outside the regions mutated in the B.1.351 and B.1.1.7 variants were reportedly recognized by nearly half of the unique spike-specific TCRs.

In the paper's terms, the time point label means: baseline before first vaccination. Vaccinee samples were obtained from the UK trials COV001 and COV002, which included a single-blind randomized controlled phase 2/3 trial of AZD1222 (ChAdOx1 nCoV-19) in healthy adults. For TCRbeta chain sequencing, PBMC samples were collected from trial participants at day 0 and at day 28 after the second dose. The CDR3 regions of human TCRbeta chains were analyzed by immunosequencing. The paper's data handling went like this. TCRs in the repertoires were matched against a reference library of SARS-CoV-2-specific TCRs that had been generated with the MIRA antigen-specificity platform. Breadth was defined as the fraction of unique TCRs that were SARS-CoV-2-associated. Depth was defined as the fraction of total T cells that were SARS-CoV-2-associated. Using the MIRA data, each spike-specific TCR was mapped to the spike region that the TCR reacts to and placed in a CD4 or CD8 class. Log10-transformed breadth and depth values were compared by one-way ANOVA with Sidak's multiple comparisons tests. TCRdb mirrors the immuneACCESS table, restricted to in-frame sequences. Some clones are absent from its copies; in checked studies, under half trace to an unresolved V gene, and the reason for the others is unknown. From that table come the V and J calls and clone size; the DNA was used to work out D and trimming. The sample includes 80,000 to 130,000 clones, with 70% to 90% observed a single time. The ten largest clones add up to over 15% of the sample.

The CDR3 contains 15 residues, cysteine and phenylalanine counted. Only CDR3 DNA remains: 45 bases, in frame from the first base. Looking up the germline V gene (reference sequence) yields CDR1 LNHDA and CDR2 SQIVND. Trimming accounts for 5 bases at V and 7 bases at J, while the number of junction bases matched to no gene is 12. The TCR originated in an adult in good health. In this chain, TRBV19 is recombined with TRBJ2-5; TRBD1 agrees with 8 junctional bases. Sequencing was performed on peripheral blood, taken on day 0 of AZD1222 vaccination. The sequenced DNA: TGTGCCAGTAGTGCCCAGGGACAGGCTCAGGGGACCCAGTACTTC. It encodes CASSAQGQAQGTQYF.